This T cell receptor (beta chain) stems from a study of shared clonotypes between healthy human individuals. Study as a whole: The study used three CD4 naive, three CD4 memory, two CD8 naive and one CD8 memory plate per donor. Whole-study findings and limits: With few donors, the genetic and exposure-history diversity represented was limited. Deeper or shallower sequencing was expected to change how clonotypes are shared among donors.

Authors' processing steps: ImmunoSEQ junction-only sequences lacked quality scores, so their filtering differed. This table comes from immunoSEQ multiplex PCR, and its TCRdb copy is limited to in-frame clones, with some not included. V, J and clone size derive from that table, while D and trimming were established from the DNA sequence. Counted here are 2 million to 2.5 million clones, around 95% occurring once; the ten biggest clones make up 0.1% to 0.15%. The germline V and J ends were trimmed by 2 bases and 4 bases, with 18 bases remaining between them. In germline, CDR1 is LNHDA, CDR2 SQIVND (reference sequence). The CDR3 spans 16 residues. Details on this clone: Its antigen remains unknown.

This TCR was recovered from a man between 18 and 35 years old in good health. The sequenced sample consisted of naive CD4+ T cells sorted from blood. The sample's subset: CD45RA+ positively selected. The gene calls are TRBV19 and TRBJ2-7; D is possibly TRBD2 (6 bases). This CDR3 is CASSIIFGGGNYEQYF. The CDR3 bases are TGTGCCAGTAGTATAATCTTCGGAGGAGGGAATTACGAGCAGTACTTC.